These 27 T cell receptor beta chains came from one sample sequenced in a study of blood T cells in healthy people across ages. Primers used in a second PCR of about 6 to 11 cycles were a sample-barcoded 5' primer and a J-beta primer mix. TCRdb ran MiXCR on the 5' RACE reads and lists one entry per CDR3 protein. The sample shows almost 550,000 distinct CDR3 sequences, about 25% of them seen only once. This sample was shared with a second study, whose subject was T cells of mothers and their children.

The sequencing input was blood. These receptors all come from a boy between 10 and 17 years old in good health.

V usage is TRBV3-1 and J usage is TRBJ2-1, with 12 bases matching TRBD2. This CDR3 contains 16 residues. Per germline, CDR1 LGHDT and CDR2 YNNKEL (reference sequence). The junction had 5 bases not matched to a gene; V was cut back by 1 base and J by 7 bases. The CDR3 coding sequence is TGTGCCAGCAGCCAAGGATCGCTAGCGGGGGGGAATGAGCAGTTCTTC. Translating gives CASSQGSLAGGNEQFF.

A few counts support this clonotype. This chain uses TRBV27 with TRBJ2-5, with a possible D match to TRBD1 (6 bases). The J call may be incorrect, as the DNA end agrees better with TRBJ2-7. Per the germline V gene, CDR1 is MNHEY and CDR2 is SMNVEV (reference sequence). This CDR3 is built from 13 residues. CDR3 nucleotides: TGTGCCAGCAGTCGGGACACCCCCTACGAGCAGTACTTC. Its translation: CASSRDTPYEQYF.

This clonotype was seen ten or more times. The chain joins TRBV7-2 to TRBJ1-4; D uncertain. CDR3 size: 14 residues. Trimming took 3 bases from V and 0 from J, leaving 5 bases between them. Per germline, CDR1 SGHTA and CDR2 FQGNSA. The DNA of the CDR3 is TGTGCCAGCAGCTTCAGAGCAACTAATGAAAAACTGTTTTTT. Translation gives CASSFRATNEKLFF.

This chain joins TRBV29-1 and TRBJ2-3; D is unresolved. Trimming removed 4 bases at V and 3 bases at J, with 11 bases between. The CDR3 consists of 13 residues. Germline-derived CDR1 and CDR2 are SQVTM and ANQGSEA. CDR3 protein: CSVVSGSTDTQYF. The CDR3, as DNA: TGCAGCGTTGTTTCAGGCTCGACAGATACGCAGTATTTT.

This clonotype was recorded a few times. V is TRBV9 and J is TRBJ1-2, with 10 positions matching TRBD1. V gave up 3 bases and J gave up 8 bases; unmatched junction bases: 7. The CDR3 totals 14 residues. CDR1 is SGDLS, CDR2 YYNGEE, per germline. CDR3 sequence: CASSGGTGEEGYTF. The CDR3 region has the DNA TGTGCCAGCAGCGGAGGGACAGGGGAGGAGGGCTACACCTTC.

This clonotype was seen more than once but under ten times. The chain uses TRBV20-1 and TRBJ1-2; D possibly corresponds to TRBD1 (5 bases). Germline CDR1 and CDR2: DFQATT and SNEGSKA (reference sequence). This CDR3 has 13 residues. Trimming took off 5 bases at V and 4 bases at J, with 14 bases between the two ends. The CDR3 DNA reads TGCAGTGCTGAGTCGGGGCCTATCTATGGCTACACCTTC. This encodes CSAESGPIYGYTF.

This clonotype was counted between two and nine times. The chain is built from TRBV7-2 and TRBJ1-4; D may be TRBD1 (6 bases). Germline V gives CDR1 SGHTA, CDR2 FQGNSA. Trimming stripped 5 bases from V and 3 bases from J, with 25 bases between. The CDR3 loop spans 19 amino acids. The CDR3 protein is CASSPRGRGPRKANEKLFF. The CDR3 DNA is TGTGCCAGCAGCCCCCGGGGCAGGGGCCCTCGGAAAGCTAATGAAAAACTGTTTTTT.

Turning to this clonotype: A read error may produce the germline difference seen at one junction end. V gene TRBV4-2 combines with J gene TRBJ2-1; perhaps TRBD2 as D (5 bases). Germline V gene sequence: CDR1 LGHNA, CDR2 YNFKEQ. This CDR3 spans 18 amino acids. The CDR3 sequence: CAGSQHAHGKSSYNEQFF. The CDR3 DNA reads TGTGCCGGCAGCCAACACGCTCACGGGAAGAGCTCCTACAATGAGCAGTTCTTC.

In this sample, this clonotype turned up a few times. At one end, the junction sequence differs from germline, possibly due to a read error. The J gene is TRBJ2-7, the V gene TRBV20-1; D not certain. Germline V gene sequence: CDR1 DFQATT, CDR2 SNEGSKA (reference sequence). This CDR3 comprises 11 residues. CDR3 coding DNA: TGCAGTGCTAGAGACTCCTACGGGCAGTACTTC. Translation: CSARDSYGQYF.

This clonotype was found a few times. The V gene is TRBV12-3 or TRBV12-4, the J gene TRBJ2-4, with D perhaps given as TRBD1 or TRBD2 (5 bases each). The CDR3 runs 16 residues. V shed 7 bases and J shed 1 base, with 17 bases lying between them. CDR3 sequence reads: CASTLEAWGAKNIQYF. As DNA, the CDR3 is TGTGCCAGCACGCTGGAAGCGTGGGGGGCCAAAAACATTCAGTACTTC.

Worth noting for this clonotype: With a much larger clone just one base away, this may be a read error. The gene calls are TRBV28 and TRBJ2-5; 14 nucleotides match TRBD2. With 6 bases clipped from V and 5 bases from J, the junction kept 11 bases outside the gene matches. This CDR3 has 17 residues. Per germline, CDR1 MDHEN and CDR2 SYDVKM. CDR3 nucleotide sequence: TGTGCCAGCAGCTCGGGACTAGCGGGAGATGGGAGGGAGACCCAGTACTTC. It codes for CASSSGLAGDGRETQYF.

The rearrangement uses TRBV4-1 and TRBJ2-7; D remains unclear. The CDR3 is 15 residues long. Germline V CDR1 and CDR2: MGHRA, YSYEKL. V was shortened by 1 base and J by 3 bases, with 13 bases between the two germline ends. The CDR3: CASSQAVTSGYEQYF. Here the CDR3 DNA reads TGCGCCAGCAGCCAAGCGGTTACATCGGGCTACGAGCAGTACTTC.

This clonotype was picked up a small number of times. The chain links TRBV6-5 to TRBJ2-1; D possibly matches TRBD1 or TRBD2 (5 bases each). Deletions cut 5 bases from V and 4 bases from J, with 12 bases between. Germline CDR1 reads MNHEY; CDR2 reads SVGAGI. This CDR3 contains 14 residues. This CDR3 is CASSPRDPYNEQFF. Here the CDR3 DNA reads TGTGCCAGCAGTCCCCGGGACCCGTACAATGAGCAGTTCTTC.

As to this clonotype: This may be a read error, as it is one base from a much larger clone. As DNA, the CDR3 is TGCAGTGCTAGTTGGAGGCCCCACGAGCGGTACTTC. Amino acids: CSASWRPHERYF. The rearrangement joins TRBV20-1 to TRBJ2-7; perhaps TRBD2 as D (5 bases). CDR1 and CDR2 (germline): DFQATT, SNEGSKA (reference sequence). The CDR3 has 12 amino acids.

This clonotype was recorded a few times. The chain links TRBV29-1 to TRBJ2-2, with TRBD1 matching over 7 bases. The CDR3 totals 14 residues. The trim removed 3 bases at V and 7 bases at J, leaving 8 bases unmatched. The germline V gene encodes CDR1 SQVTM and CDR2 ANQGSEA. The CDR3 region is CSVDLGGVGGELFF. For the CDR3, the DNA is TGCAGCGTTGACCTAGGGGGCGTCGGCGGGGAGCTGTTTTTT.

This clonotype is medium-sized in the sample. The chain is built from TRBV7-2 and TRBJ2-1, with D perhaps TRBD1 (6 bases). V was trimmed by 1 base and J by 12 bases, leaving 10 bases between them. CDR1 and CDR2 (germline): SGHTA, FQGNSA. CDR3 length equals 12 residues. The CDR3 region has the DNA TGTGCCAGCAGCTTAGAGGGGGTCCGGCAGTTCTTC. Amino acids: CASSLEGVRQFF.

This clonotype appeared many times. The chain joins TRBV4-3 to TRBJ2-1, with D possibly TRBD2 on 7 matching bases. The V and J ends lost 0 bases and 4 bases respectively, with 10 bases between them. The CDR3 sequence is 15 residues long. CDR1 is LGHNA, CDR2 YSLEER, per germline. CDR3 nucleotides: TGCGCCAGCAGCCAAGAACAGGGAGGGTACAATGAGCAGTTCTTC. Amino acids: CASSQEQGGYNEQFF.

This clonotype was observed once. The rearrangement uses TRBV10-1 and TRBJ2-5, with D possibly matching TRBD2 (6 bases). The V and J ends lost 4 bases and 5 bases respectively, with 11 bases between them. The CDR3 spans 13 residues. Germline CDR1 WNHNN, CDR2 SYGVQD (reference sequence). In DNA, the CDR3 is TGCGCCAGCAGTGGAACCGCGGGGGAGACCCAGTACTTC. It codes for CASSGTAGETQYF.

This clonotype was counted a few times. J is TRBJ2-3 and V is TRBV24-1; no definite D call. There are 13 residues in the CDR3. Germline assignment: CDR1 KGHDR and CDR2 SFDVKD. V was cut by 1 base and J by 6 bases, with 7 bases left in between. For the CDR3, the DNA is TGTGCCACCAGTGATTTTTTAGGGGATACGCAGTATTTT. This codes for CATSDFLGDTQYF.

This chain links TRBV28 with TRBJ2-7; D is possibly TRBD1 (6 bases). Germline V gene data show CDR1 as MDHEN and CDR2 as SYDVKM. Trimming shortened V by 5 bases and J by 4 bases, and 33 bases separated the two germline ends. The CDR3 is 20 amino acids. The CDR3 here is CASSTLKQGLKSRVSYEQYF. DNA for the CDR3: TGTGCCAGCAGTACCCTAAAACAGGGTTTGAAATCTAGGGTGTCTTACGAGCAGTACTTC.

This clonotype was seen repeatedly, ten times or more. The V and J genes are TRBV7-9 and TRBJ1-4; D gene unclear. Per the germline V gene, CDR1 is SEHNR and CDR2 is FQNEAQ (reference sequence). Trimming took 6 bases from V and 0 from J, leaving 14 bases between them. The CDR3 has 16 amino acids. The CDR3 loop is CASSRVSGATNEKLFF. The CDR3 DNA follows: TGTGCCAGCAGTCGGGTGTCCGGGGCAACTAATGAAAAACTGTTTTTT.

CDR3 bases: TGTGCCAGCAGCGCCAGTAACTATGGCTACACCTTC. Translated: CASSASNYGYTF. The chain combines TRBV3-1 with TRBJ1-2; D remains ambiguous. The CDR3 is 12 amino acids. V lost 5 bases and J lost 1, with 5 bases in between. The V gene's germline CDR1 is LGHDT and CDR2 YNNKEL (reference sequence).

The CDR3 bases are TGTGCCAGCAGCCAAGGGACCGCCGGGGAGCTGTTTTTT. It yields the protein CASSQGTAGELFF. The chain employs TRBV3-1 and TRBJ2-2; D is unresolved. From germline, CDR1 is LGHDT and CDR2 YNNKEL (reference sequence). The CDR3 sequence is 13 residues long. The V gene lost 1 base and the J gene lost 6 bases, with 6 bases spanning the gap.

This clonotype was counted a few times. This sequence joins TRBV6-2 or TRBV6-3 and TRBJ1-6; D is possibly TRBD1 (6 bases). The V end was cut by 0 bases, the J end by 7 bases, with 10 bases between. Per the germline V gene, CDR1 is MNHEY and CDR2 is SVGEGT. CDR3 length: 15 residues. CDR3 coding DNA: TGTGCCAGCAGTTACTCTCAGGGGCTGAATTCACCCCTCCACTTT. Protein sequence: CASSYSQGLNSPLHF.

The rearrangement links TRBV5-1 to TRBJ2-1; 7 nucleotides agree with TRBD2. Germline CDR1 reads SGHRS; CDR2 reads YFSETQ. Trimming removed 0 bases from V and 4 bases from J; junction bases left unmatched: 13. The CDR3 runs 18 residues. CDR3 sequence reads: CASSLDPPGAGWYNEQFF. The CDR3 DNA is TGCGCCAGCAGCTTGGACCCTCCGGGAGCGGGATGGTACAATGAGCAGTTCTTC.

The J gene is TRBJ1-4, the V gene TRBV7-9; 10 bases align to TRBD1. The CDR3 spans 14 residues. J lost 8 bases, V lost 5 bases, and 5 bases had no gene match. Germline lookup yields CDR1 SEHNR and CDR2 FQNEAQ (reference sequence). The CDR3 DNA is TGTGCCAGCAGCCACGGGACAGGGGAGGAAAAACTGTTTTTT. Translated: CASSHGTGEEKLFF.

The chain links TRBV28 to TRBJ2-1; 10 nucleotides line up with TRBD1. Losses at the gene ends were 4 bases for V and 5 bases for J; bases not matched to a gene: 5. This CDR3 is built from 15 residues. The germline CDR1 and CDR2 sequences are MDHEN and SYDVKM. Written as DNA, the CDR3 is TGTGCCAGCAGTTCACCGGGACAGGGGCACAATGAGCAGTTCTTC. Protein product: CASSSPGQGHNEQFF.